Here is one T cell receptor beta chain with its context. Its target is not known. The ends lost 3 bases at V and 6 bases at J; junction bases unmatched: 1. The CDR3 has 13 amino acids. Germline CDR1 LNHDA, CDR2 SQIVND (reference sequence). This record belongs to a study of regulatory T cells in long-lasting Graves disease. Study background: Graves' disease counted as persistent after over 5 years of antithyroid drugs with positive TSH receptor antibodies.

Time point: persistent/refractory GD, antithyroid drugs over 5 years with positive TRAb. Isolated PBMC RNA provided the starting material for the TCR library. Study-wide points: Possibly, accuracy suffered from the small sample size.

CDR3 regions were amplified by Arm-PCR using iRepertoire HTBI primers to build TCR beta libraries. How the authors handled the data: Samples collectively showed some 65 TRBV and more than 11 TRBJ segments. Using its own MiXCR run on the multiplex PCR reads, TCRdb lists one record per CDR3 protein. TCRdb, not the original authors, processed these V and J calls. This sample carries about 660,000 distinct CDR3 sequences, around 32% of them seen once, and the ten largest clones take around 40%. The source is a female donor with Graves disease. The sample consisted of peripheral blood mononuclear cells (PBMCs), taken when the disease was refractory, from a patient treated with antithyroid drugs. The rearrangement joins TRBV19 to TRBJ2-7; 11 bases match TRBD1. CDR3 DNA: TGTGCCAGTAGTATTGGGACAGGGGGCGAGCAGTACTTC. Amino acid sequence: CASSIGTGGEQYF.